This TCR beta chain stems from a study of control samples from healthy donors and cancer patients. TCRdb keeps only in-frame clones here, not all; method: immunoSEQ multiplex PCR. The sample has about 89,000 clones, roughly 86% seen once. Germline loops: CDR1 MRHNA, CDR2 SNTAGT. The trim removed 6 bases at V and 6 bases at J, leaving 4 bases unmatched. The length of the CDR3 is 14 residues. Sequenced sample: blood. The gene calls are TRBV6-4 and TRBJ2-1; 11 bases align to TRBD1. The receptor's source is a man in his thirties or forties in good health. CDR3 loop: CASSPGTGGNEQFF. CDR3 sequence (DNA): TGTGCCAGCAGCCCCGGGACAGGGGGCAATGAGCAGTTCTTC.